The 19 T cell receptor beta chains below come from one sample, sequenced in a study of shared clonotypes between healthy human individuals. TCRdb's copy holds only in-frame clones and misses some; the assay was immunoSEQ multiplex PCR. The table lists millions of clones, more than 85% of them singletons. The sequencing sample was made of naive CD4+ T cells from PBMCs. The subset is: CD45RA+ positively selected. These TCRs come from a man younger than 35 in good health. Some clones in this sample may be carry-over from other donors' samples.

This sequence joins TRBV7-9 and TRBJ1-1, with 7 bases lining up with TRBD1. The CDR3 loop spans 15 amino acids. Trimming took 6 bases from V and 1 from J; bases not matched to a gene: 8. Germline V gene lookup returns CDR1 SEHNR and CDR2 FQNEAQ (reference sequence). Here the CDR3 reads CASSYNTGANTEAFF. CDR3 nucleotides: TGTGCCAGCAGTTATAACACAGGGGCGAACACTGAAGCTTTCTTT. Complete variable domain (other parts from reference TRBV7-9 and TRBJ1-1): DTGVSQNPRHKITKRGQNVTFRCDPISEHNRLYWYRQTLGQGPEFLTYFQNEAQLEKSRLLSDRFSAERPKGSFSTLEIQRTEQGDSAMYLCASSYNTGANTEAFFGQGTRLTVV.

CDR3 in DNA: TGTGCCAGCTCACCAACGCGTCCGTGGGCCCAGTACTTC. Translating gives CASSPTRPWAQYF. V usage is TRBV18 and J usage is TRBJ2-5, with D unresolved. V shed 2 bases and J shed 9 bases, with 13 bases lying between them. The CDR3 has 13 residues. Per the germline V gene, CDR1 is KGHSH and CDR2 is LQKENI.

V is TRBV6-1 and J is TRBJ1-2, with 8 bases lining up with TRBD1. The length of the CDR3 is 15 residues. V lost 2 bases and J lost 8; bases outside the gene matches: 10. Germline CDR1 reads MNHNS; CDR2 reads SASEGT. DNA of the CDR3: TGTGCCAGCAGTGAATGGGACAGGAGCATCCTAGGCTACACCTTC. Protein product: CASSEWDRSILGYTF.

The chain joins TRBV5-1 to TRBJ2-5, with TRBD1 matching 7 bases. The CDR3 is 15 residues long. CDR1 is SGHRS and CDR2 is YFSETQ in the germline V gene. J lost 5 bases, V lost 0 bases, and 7 bases had no gene match. The CDR3 sequence is CASSLEGAGVETQYF. CDR3 DNA: TGCGCCAGCAGCTTGGAGGGGGCTGGTGTGGAGACCCAGTACTTC.

About this clone: The same CDR3 is also encoded by other DNA sequences in this sample. The CDR3 DNA follows: TGTGCCAGCAGGGCAGATACGCAGTATTTT. This translates into CASRADTQYF. The V and J genes are TRBV6-6 and TRBJ2-3; D gene uncertain. The ends were cut back, 6 bases at V and 4 bases at J, with 2 bases in the middle. The CDR3 length is 10 residues. Germline lookup yields CDR1 MNHNY and CDR2 SVGAGI (reference sequence).

The chain joins TRBV30 to TRBJ1-1; 7 nucleotides agree with TRBD1. Germline assignment: CDR1 GTSNPN and CDR2 SVGIG (reference sequence). The length of the CDR3 is 12 residues. The trim removed 2 bases at V and 7 bases at J, leaving 4 bases unmatched. CDR3 DNA sequence: TGTGCCTGGAGTACACAGGGGATTGAAGCTTTCTTT. It encodes CAWSTQGIEAFF.

The rearrangement uses TRBV28 and TRBJ2-7, with 8 nucleotides matching TRBD2. The trim removed 7 bases at V and 2 bases at J, leaving 13 bases unmatched. This CDR3 is 16 amino acids long. Germline V gives CDR1 MDHEN, CDR2 SYDVKM. CDR3 residues: CASTPGLALTTYEQYF. CDR3 nucleotide sequence: TGTGCCAGCACCCCAGGACTAGCCCTTACCACCTACGAGCAGTACTTC.

The chain carries TRBV18 and TRBJ2-7, with TRBD1 as a possible D gene (6 bases). Germline V gene sequence: CDR1 KGHSH, CDR2 LQKENI. This CDR3 has 15 residues. V was cut by 5 bases and J by 4 bases, with 18 bases left in between. In nucleotides, the CDR3 is TGTGCCAGCTCAGAATCGACAGGCCCAGGGTACGAGCAGTACTTC. Its translation is CASSESTGPGYEQYF. The variable domain in full, completed from reference TRBV18 and TRBJ2-7, reads NAGVMQNPRHLVRRRGQEARLRCSPMKGHSHVYWYRQLPEEGLKFMVYLQKENIIDESGMPKERFSAEFPKEGPSILRIQQVVRGDSAAYFCASSESTGPGYEQYFGPGTRLTVT.

The chain combines TRBV5-4 with TRBJ1-2, with D uncertain. The CDR3 contains 13 residues. V was shortened by 2 bases and J by 4 bases, with 9 bases between the two germline ends. Germline values: CDR1 SGHNT, CDR2 YYREEE (reference sequence). The DNA of the CDR3 is TGTGCCAGCAGCTTCGGAGAGTCCTATGGCTACACCTTC. Residues: CASSFGESYGYTF. Combining the CDR3 with reference TRBV5-4 and TRBJ1-2 gives the whole variable domain ETGVTQSPTHLIKTRGQQVTLRCSSQSGHNTVSWYQQALGQGPQFIFQYYREEENGRGNFPPRFSGLQFPNYSSELNVNALELDDSALYLCASSFGESYGYTFGSGTRLTVV.

The rearrangement joins TRBV5-1 to TRBJ2-5; 10 nucleotides match TRBD2. Germline V gives CDR1 SGHRS, CDR2 YFSETQ. The CDR3 contains 15 residues. The J segment lost 2 bases and the V segment lost 4 bases, leaving 5 bases of the junction unmatched. The CDR3 loop reads CASSGGTSEQETQYF. Written as DNA, the CDR3 is TGCGCCAGCAGCGGAGGGACTAGCGAGCAAGAGACCCAGTACTTC.

This chain connects TRBV5-1 to TRBJ2-5; 8 nucleotides match TRBD1. V shed 0 bases and J 5 bases; nucleotides not matched to a gene: 6. CDR1 and CDR2 (germline): SGHRS, YFSETQ. The CDR3 has 15 residues. CDR3 DNA sequence: TGCGCCAGCAGCTTGGTTGCAGGGGGCGCGGAGACCCAGTACTTC. It yields the protein CASSLVAGGAETQYF.

This chain joins TRBV28 and TRBJ2-7, with D uncertain. Germline V gene sequence: CDR1 MDHEN, CDR2 SYDVKM. Trimming pared 6 bases from V and 7 bases from J, leaving 13 bases between. The CDR3 totals 12 residues. The CDR3 spells CASRTPSWEQYF. The CDR3 bases are TGTGCCAGCAGGACACCCTCTTGGGAGCAGTACTTC.

The chain carries TRBV19 and TRBJ1-1, with D tentatively TRBD1 (5 bases). Germline V gene sequence: CDR1 LNHDA, CDR2 SQIVND (reference sequence). V lost 8 bases, J lost 4 bases, and 14 bases lay in between. The CDR3 extends over 13 amino acids. The CDR3 loop is CASGVWGGTEAFF. CDR3 DNA sequence: TGTGCCAGTGGGGTTTGGGGGGGCACTGAAGCTTTCTTT. The full variable domain, in which reference TRBV19 and TRBJ1-1 provide the parts outside the CDR3, is DGGITQSPKYLFRKEGQNVTLSCEQNLNHDAMYWYRQDPGQGLRLIYYSQIVNDFQKGDIAEGYSVSREKKESFPLTVTSAQKNPTAFYLCASGVWGGTEAFFGQGTRLTVV.

The chain is built from TRBV18 and TRBJ2-7; weak D call: TRBD2 (5 bases). This CDR3 is 14 amino acids long. Germline V gene lookup returns CDR1 KGHSH and CDR2 LQKENI. V lost 5 bases and J 2 bases, leaving 13 bases between the germline ends. In nucleotides, the CDR3 is TGTGCCAGCTCATCTGGGCGAGGGACCTACGAGCAGTACTTC. Its translation: CASSSGRGTYEQYF. Combining the CDR3 with reference TRBV18 and TRBJ2-7 gives the whole variable domain NAGVMQNPRHLVRRRGQEARLRCSPMKGHSHVYWYRQLPEEGLKFMVYLQKENIIDESGMPKERFSAEFPKEGPSILRIQQVVRGDSAAYFCASSSGRGTYEQYFGPGTRLTVT.

The chain links TRBV6-6 to TRBJ2-7; 7 nucleotides agree with TRBD2. This CDR3 has 14 amino acids. V lost 4 bases to trimming and J lost 0 bases; unmatched junction nucleotides: 3. Germline CDR1 reads MNHNY; CDR2 reads SVGAGI (reference sequence). Here the CDR3 DNA reads TGTGCCAGCAGTTCTAGCGGTAGCTCCTACGAGCAGTACTTC. Translated: CASSSSGSSYEQYF.

The V gene is TRBV6-5, the J gene TRBJ1-6; D is perhaps TRBD1 (5 bases). Per the germline V gene, CDR1 is MNHEY and CDR2 is SVGAGI. This CDR3 is built from 16 residues. V was clipped by 0 bases and J by 7 bases, with 13 bases between them. The CDR3: CASSYSVQGANSPLHF. CDR3 sequence (DNA): TGTGCCAGCAGTTACTCAGTTCAGGGAGCGAATTCACCCCTCCACTTT.

The chain combines TRBV6-4 with TRBJ2-1; D is unclear. Germline V gene data show CDR1 as MRHNA and CDR2 as SNTAGT. Trimming removed 0 bases at V and 8 bases at J, with 11 bases between. The CDR3 sequence is 14 residues long. The CDR3 is CASSDSKGPYEQFF. The CDR3 coding sequence is TGTGCCAGCAGTGACTCAAAAGGACCATATGAGCAGTTCTTC.

This chain links TRBV7-6 with TRBJ2-3; D unresolved. Between the trimmed V and J ends, which lost 1 base and 3 bases, there was a span of 8 bases. The length of the CDR3 is 14 residues. From germline, CDR1 is SGHVS and CDR2 FNYEAQ. CDR3 protein: CASSLGLGTDTQYF. CDR3 DNA: TGTGCCAGCAGCTTAGGATTAGGGACAGATACGCAGTATTTT.

This clone is a singleton in its sample. The chain uses TRBV6-6 and TRBJ2-7; D possibly matches TRBD1 or TRBD2 (5 bases each). Per germline, CDR1 MNHNY and CDR2 SVGAGI (reference sequence). V shed 8 bases and J shed 5 bases, with 10 bases lying between them. CDR3 length: 11 amino acids. CDR3 sequence (DNA): TGTGCCAGCGCCGGGACGGACGAGCAGTACTTC. Protein product: CASAGTDEQYF.